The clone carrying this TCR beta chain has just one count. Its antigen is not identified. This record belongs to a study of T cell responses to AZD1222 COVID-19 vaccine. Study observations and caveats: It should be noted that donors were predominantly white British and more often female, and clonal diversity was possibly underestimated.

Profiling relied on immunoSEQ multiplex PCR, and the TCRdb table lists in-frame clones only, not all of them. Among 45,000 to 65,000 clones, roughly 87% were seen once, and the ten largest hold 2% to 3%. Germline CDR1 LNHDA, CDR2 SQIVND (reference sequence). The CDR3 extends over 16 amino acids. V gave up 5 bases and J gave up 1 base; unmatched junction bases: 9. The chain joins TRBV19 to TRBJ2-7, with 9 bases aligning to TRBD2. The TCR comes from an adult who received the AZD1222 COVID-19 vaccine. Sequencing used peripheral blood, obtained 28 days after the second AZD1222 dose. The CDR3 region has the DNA TGTGCCAGTAGTCTTCGACTAGCGGAGACATCCTACGAGCAGTACTTC. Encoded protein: CASSLRLAETSYEQYF.